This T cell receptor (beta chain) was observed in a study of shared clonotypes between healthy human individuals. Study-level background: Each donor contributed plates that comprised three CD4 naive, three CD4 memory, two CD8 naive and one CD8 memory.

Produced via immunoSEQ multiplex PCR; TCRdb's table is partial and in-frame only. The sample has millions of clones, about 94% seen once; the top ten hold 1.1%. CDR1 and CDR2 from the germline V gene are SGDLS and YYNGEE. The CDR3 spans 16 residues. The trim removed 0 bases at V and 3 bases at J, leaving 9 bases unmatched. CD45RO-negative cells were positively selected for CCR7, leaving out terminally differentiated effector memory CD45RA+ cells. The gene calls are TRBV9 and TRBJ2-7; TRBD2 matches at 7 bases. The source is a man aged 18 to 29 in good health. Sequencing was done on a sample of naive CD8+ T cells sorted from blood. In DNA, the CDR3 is TGTGCCAGCAGCGTAGGGTCTGGCGGGGGACTCTACGAGCAGTACTTC. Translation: CASSVGSGGGLYEQYF.